A single T cell receptor (beta chain) is shown here with its context. What it recognizes is unknown. Germline CDR1 reads LNHNV; CDR2 reads YYDKDF (reference sequence). Trimming removed 0 bases from V and 1 base from J, with 5 bases in between. The CDR3 sequence is 14 residues long. The record originates from a study of vaccination effects on CD4 cells after COVID-19. Expansion of antigen-specific CD4+ T cells with viral peptide pools was carried out by the ViraFEST assay before sequencing. Following 10 days of culture, CD4+ T cells were isolated. Between March and December 2020, the person had a SARS-CoV-2 infection that PCR confirmed. As their vaccination, participants received two doses of either BNT162b2 or mRNA-1273. Libraries were prepared by immunoSEQ multiplex PCR; TCRdb keeps only in-frame clonotypes and omits some of them. The sample has more than 10,000 clones; just under 75% are singletons.

The input for sequencing was CD4+ T cells from PBMCs cultured with HCoV-NL63 spike peptides, taken after COVID-19 vaccination. The receptor was isolated from a human donor who had a prior SARS-CoV-2 infection. The chain has TRBV15 and TRBJ2-3; D perhaps matches TRBD2 (5 bases). The CDR3 here is CATSRERGTDTQYF. DNA of the CDR3: TGTGCCACCAGCAGAGAGCGGGGCACAGATACGCAGTATTTT.